This TCR beta chain was recorded in a study of cytotoxic CD8 clonotypes in ibrutinib-treated CLL (dated by TCRdb to the early 2020s). In the study overall: The cohort included more than 14 treatment-naive and 11 to 12 relapsed/refractory patients; approximately 17 were IGHV unmutated. Partial responses were observed in roughly 24 patients and complete responses in 2; after a median follow-up of 68 months, remission was maintained in 14 patients and progression was observed in about twelve. Response samples were obtained after a median of approximately eleven months of treatment, with a range of about 6 to 40 months. An average of 255,043 productive templates and approximately 91,000 productive rearrangements was obtained per sample. Of the roughly 79 people in the trial, about 25 had longitudinal samples available. Cryopreserved peripheral blood mononuclear cells were obtained prior to treatment, at the time of response, and at either disease progression or sustained remission. What the study reported, not specific to this receptor: An increase in clonality was observed at ibrutinib response, with clonality remaining stable during sustained remission and falling back toward baseline at progression. At baseline, clonality was higher than in age-matched healthy donors and showed a strong correlation with circulating CD8+ T-cell counts. Public clonotypes were rare and either contracted or stayed stable during treatment, and the rise in clonality at ibrutinib response reflected the expansion of private clonotypes. Sustained-remission and progressing patients did not have matched sampling times, and lymph node repertoires were not examined.

The germline V and J ends show losses of 0 bases and 1 base respectively, and no gene match explains 1 base of the junction. Measured from the cysteine to the phenylalanine, the CDR3 is 15 residues long. The kept DNA is CDR3 alone, 45 bases in frame from the first base. For CDR1 and CDR2, the germline V gene lists MNHEY and SVGAGI. The goal of deep resolution MiSeq sequencing was a depth between 1 in 1 million and 1 in 200,000 T cells, and coverage averaged 10x per clonotype. The immunoSEQ hsTCRB Kit was used to generate TCR beta libraries. The authors' pipeline ran thus. ImmunoSEQ Data Assistant and ImmunoSEQ Analyzer were used for data analysis, and V, D and J genes were assigned according to IMGT definitions. Clonality, which ranges from 0 to 1, was calculated as one minus the normalized Shannon entropy of productive rearrangement frequencies. Public clonotype analysis was restricted to overrepresented clonotypes comprising at least 0.05% of each patient's repertoire. Around 13 age-matched healthy donor repertoires from immuneACCESS were used as controls for clonality. TCRdb limited this immuneACCESS table to in-frame rearrangements with V and J called. A share of clones is missing; checked studies link under half to unresolved V genes, and the rest is unexplained. V, J and clone size are taken as reported in that table, and D and trimming were inferred from the DNA itself. A total of almost 85,000 clones appear in this sample, just over 85% of them only once. The ten largest clones add up to over 5% of the sample.

On this clone itself: Its cognate antigen has yet to be identified. Base quality data are lacking; no much larger clone is found one base away.

For TCR beta library preparation, roughly 1.8 micrograms of genomic DNA was extracted from cryopreserved PBMCs. Longitudinal blood samples from CLL patients on ibrutinib monotherapy were analyzed using high-throughput TCR beta sequencing. The patients took part in an open-label, single-center phase 2 trial of ibrutinib monotherapy. Recombination connected TRBV6-5 to TRBJ2-5, and TRBD1 aligns with 8 junction nucleotides. The TCR was taken from a human donor with chronic lymphocytic leukemia. The starting material was PBMCs, obtained before ibrutinib treatment. Here the CDR3 is given as CASSYSGTGQETQYF. The DNA sequence is TGTGCCAGCAGTTACTCGGGGACAGGCCAAGAGACCCAGTACTTC.